The source of this TCR beta chain is a study of OX40 agonist ivuxolimab in advanced cancers. Study information: The drug used for patients, ivuxolimab, was an agonistic anti-OX40 (CD134) antibody. Dose-escalation patients were diagnosed with hepatocellular carcinoma, melanoma, renal cell cancer or head and neck cancer. Partial responses were seen in three patients, one with hepatocellular carcinoma and two with cutaneous melanoma.

Clones were read by immunoSEQ multiplex PCR, and TCRdb kept only the in-frame ones, dropping some. The sample has about 93,000 clones, around 90% seen once. Germline CDR1 is SGHRS and CDR2 is YFSETQ. Deletions cut 0 bases from V and 4 bases from J, with 10 bases between. The CDR3 totals 14 residues. Sampled blood was obtained at baseline, cycle 4 day 1, and cycle 7 day 1. The gene calls are TRBV5-1 and TRBJ1-1, with D hard to call. The clonotype was recovered from an adult with an advanced solid tumor such as melanoma, head and neck, liver or kidney cancer. The sample consisted of CD4+ or CD8+ T cells sorted from blood, taken in a trial of the OX40 agonist ivuxolimab. The CDR3 protein is CASSLGLQGTEAFF. CDR3 coding DNA: TGCGCCAGCAGCTTGGGACTCCAAGGCACTGAAGCTTTCTTT.